The 6 T cell receptor beta chains below come from one sample, sequenced in a study of beta chain features in type 1 diabetes (dated by TCRdb to 2016 to 2019). These receptors are not linked to any known antigen. The paper as a whole reports these results and caveats: Type 1 diabetes patients showed a moderate but significant shortening of TCRB CDR3 length in all four CD4+ subsets.

Receptor libraries were prepared by the immunoSEQ multiplex PCR assay. The entire isolated RNA was reverse transcribed using the High Capacity cDNA Reverse Transcription Kit, and thus expressed TCRB transcripts were sequenced. TCRdb retrieved this table from immuneACCESS and kept in-frame rearrangements only. Not all clones are present; in checked studies, unresolved V genes account for under half, and no reason is known for the remainder. The sample includes around 250,000 clones, with less than 30% observed a single time. The top ten constitute approximately 0.011% of the sample. The sample was naive CD4+ T cells from blood. The sample's cell subset or site label, in plain terms: true naive CD4+ T cells. These receptors originate from a woman aged 30 to 39 with type 1 diabetes.

The V gene is TRBV27, the J gene TRBJ2-2, with D possibly TRBD2 on 5 matching bases. V was trimmed by 5 bases and J by 1 base, leaving 5 bases between them. Germline V gene lookup returns CDR1 MNHEY and CDR2 SMNVEV (reference sequence). The CDR3 consists of 13 residues. The CDR3: CASSGLNTGELFF. The CDR3 coding sequence is TGTGCCAGCAGTGGACTGAACACCGGGGAGCTGTTTTTT.

The V and J genes are TRBV30 and TRBJ1-2, with 8 bases that match TRBD1. V shed 3 bases, J shed 2 bases, and the junction held 5 bases outside the gene matches. This CDR3 region has 14 residues. Germline V gives CDR1 GTSNPN, CDR2 SVGIG (reference sequence). The CDR3 DNA reads TGTGCCTGGAGGAATCGACAGGGGAACTATGGCTACACCTTC. Its protein is CAWRNRQGNYGYTF.

A few counts support this clone. This same CDR3 is encoded by further DNA sequences in the sample. This chain's CDR3 is CAWNSGQETQYF. The DNA of the CDR3 is TGTGCCTGGAATAGCGGACAAGAGACCCAGTACTTC. The V call is TRBV30, the J call TRBJ2-5; maybe TRBD2 (6 bases). This CDR3 comprises 12 residues. CDR1 and CDR2 (germline): GTSNPN, SVGIG (reference sequence). Trimming shortened V by 4 bases and J by 2 bases, and 8 bases separated the two germline ends.

V is TRBV2 and J is TRBJ1-5, with D maybe TRBD1 (5 bases). Per germline, CDR1 SNHLY and CDR2 FYNNEI. V dropped 8 bases and J dropped 0 bases, with 11 bases sitting between them. The CDR3 runs 14 residues. CDR3 sequence (DNA): TGTGCCAGCCTCGACAGCTATAGCAATCAGCCCCAGCATTTT. This encodes CASLDSYSNQPQHF.

This chain links TRBV14 with TRBJ2-1, with D unclear. The germline V gene has CDR1 SGHDN and CDR2 FVKESK. Deletions cut 3 bases from V and 3 bases from J, with 12 bases between. The CDR3 has 15 residues. The CDR3 DNA follows: TGTGCCAGCAGCCACTTGATGCCCGGCTACAATGAGCAGTTCTTC. This encodes CASSHLMPGYNEQFF.

The chain links TRBV2 to TRBJ2-1; TRBD1 matches 8 bases. Trimming cost V 3 bases and J 3 bases; bases outside gene matches: 10. Looked up from germline, CDR1 is SNHLY and CDR2 is FYNNEI. CDR3 length: 17 amino acids. CDR3: CASSEDRVGYDYNEQFF. The CDR3 bases are TGTGCCAGCAGTGAGGACAGGGTCGGTTACGACTACAATGAGCAGTTCTTC.